Listed here are 22 T cell receptor beta chains from one sample, sequenced in a study of CD8 T cells in Susac syndrome. The RNA, about 0.45 to 1 ug, was put through reverse transcription using random hexamers. From the immunoSEQ multiplex PCR reads, TCRdb called clonotypes with MiXCR, one entry per CDR3 protein. The sample yields some 120,000 distinct CDR3 sequences, just under 95% seen once. Sequences were obtained from CD8+ T cells from PBMCs. These receptors were collected from a human donor in good health.

The chain employs TRBV7-9 and TRBJ2-3; D not certain. V was cut by 5 bases and J by 0 bases, with 15 bases left in between. The CDR3 is made up of 16 amino acids. Germline-derived CDR1 and CDR2 are SEHNR and FQNEAQ (reference sequence). CDR3 sequence: CASSPAVRSSTDTQYF. The CDR3, as DNA: TGTGCCAGCAGCCCCGCTGTGCGGTCTAGCACAGATACGCAGTATTTT.

This sequence joins TRBV7-2 and TRBJ1-1, with D maybe TRBD1 (5 bases). The germline V gene has CDR1 SGHTA and CDR2 FQGNSA. The CDR3 sequence is 14 residues long. The germline V and J ends were trimmed by 7 bases and 3 bases, with 15 bases remaining between them. CDR3 bases: TGTGCCAGCACCCAAAGCCAGGGTTACACTGAAGCTTTCTTT. Protein product: CASTQSQGYTEAFF.

The V gene is TRBV20-1, the J gene TRBJ2-1; D is possibly TRBD2 (5 bases). V gave up 8 bases and J gave up 8 bases, with 22 bases separating them. Germline-derived CDR1 and CDR2 are DFQATT and SNEGSKA (reference sequence). The CDR3 is made up of 14 amino acids. The CDR3 nucleotides are TGCAGTCCCCGGAAGGGAGCTGGTAGGGATGAGCAGTTCTTC. Translating it yields CSPRKGAGRDEQFF.

A single count supports this clonotype. The rearrangement links TRBV27 to TRBJ1-4; 8 bases are shared with TRBD1. There are 16 residues in the CDR3. CDR1 and CDR2 (germline): MNHEY, SMNVEV (reference sequence). Trimming removed 2 bases from V and 7 bases from J; junction bases left unmatched: 9. CDR3 nucleotide sequence: TGTGCCAGCAGTTTAATCCAGGGGGCTAGGGTTGAAAAACTGTTTTTT. It encodes CASSLIQGARVEKLFF. The entire variable domain, with the rest obtained from reference TRBV27 and TRBJ1-4, is as follows: EAQVTQNPRYLITVTGKKLTVTCSQNMNHEYMSWYRQDPGLGLRQIYYSMNVEVTDKGDVPEGYKVSRKEKRNFPLILESPSPNQTSLYFCASSLIQGARVEKLFFGSGTQLSVL.

Only one count was recorded for this clonotype. The V and J genes are TRBV7-2 and TRBJ2-1, with TRBD2 identical over 14 bases. CDR3 length equals 16 residues. Germline-derived CDR1 and CDR2 are SGHTA and FQGNSA. With V trimmed by 6 bases and J by 8 bases, 9 bases remained unmatched. CDR3 bases: TGTGCCAGCAGACTCCGACTAGCGGGAGGGGTCCATGAGCAGTTCTTC. This codes for CASRLRLAGGVHEQFF.

V usage is TRBV5-1 and J usage is TRBJ2-1; TRBD2 matches 12 bases. V dropped 4 bases and J dropped 0; count of bases not matched to a gene: 2. The CDR3 is 16 residues long. Germline CDR1 reads SGHRS; CDR2 reads YFSETQ. CDR3 residues: CASSPTSGSSYNEQFF. The DNA of the CDR3 is TGCGCCAGCAGCCCGACTAGCGGGAGCTCCTACAATGAGCAGTTCTTC.

This rearrangement joins TRBV28 to TRBJ2-1, with 7 bases identical to TRBD2. V shed 8 bases, J shed 0 bases, and the junction held 4 bases outside the gene matches. CDR3 size: 14 residues. Looked up from germline, CDR1 is MDHEN and CDR2 is SYDVKM. The CDR3 sequence is CASRAGSSYNEQFF. The DNA of the CDR3 is TGTGCCAGCCGAGCGGGAAGCTCCTACAATGAGCAGTTCTTC.

V gene TRBV19 combines with J gene TRBJ2-3; 7 positions agree with TRBD2. The CDR3 contains 15 residues. The V gene's germline CDR1 is LNHDA and CDR2 SQIVND (reference sequence). J was trimmed by 2 bases and V by 4 bases; bases with no gene match: 6. The chain's CDR3 is CASSNPGLFTDTQYF. CDR3 nucleotide sequence: TGTGCCAGTAGTAATCCGGGACTATTCACAGATACGCAGTATTTT.

This chain links TRBV7-2 with TRBJ2-7; 11 positions match TRBD2. CDR3 length equals 19 residues. Germline V gene lookup returns CDR1 SGHTA and CDR2 FQGNSA. Trimming cost V 1 base and J 6 bases; bases outside gene matches: 17. DNA of the CDR3: TGTGCCAGCAGCTTAGTGTTTTCGACTAGCGGGATAATGGTGCGCGAGCAGTACTTC. Protein product: CASSLVFSTSGIMVREQYF.

The J gene is TRBJ2-7, the V gene TRBV7-2; D is unresolved. CDR3 length: 14 amino acids. Between the trimmed V and J ends, which lost 3 bases and 9 bases, there was a span of 18 bases. CDR1 and CDR2 (germline): SGHTA, FQGNSA. The CDR3 sequence is CASSFNRYPESQYF. In nucleotides, the CDR3 is TGTGCCAGCAGCTTTAATCGATACCCTGAGTCGCAGTACTTC. Together with reference TRBV7-2 and TRBJ2-7, the CDR3 gives the full variable domain: GAGVSQSPSNKVTEKGKDVELRCDPISGHTALYWYRQSLGQGLEFLIYFQGNSAPDKSGLPSDRFSAERTGGSVSTLTIQRTQQEDSAVYLCASSFNRYPESQYFGPGTRLTVT.

The CDR3 here is CASSGVGDGGYTF. The DNA of the CDR3 is TGTGCCAGCAGCGGTGTAGGGGATGGCGGCTACACCTTC. This sequence joins TRBV9 and TRBJ1-2; D is perhaps TRBD1 (5 bases). This CDR3 is 13 amino acids long. CDR1 SGDLS and CDR2 YYNGEE come from the germline V gene. V was clipped by 3 bases and J by 8 bases, with 14 bases between them.

The rearrangement joins TRBV7-2 to TRBJ2-2; TRBD2 might be the D (5 bases). This CDR3 spans 15 amino acids. The germline V and J ends were trimmed by 1 base and 6 bases, with 12 bases remaining between them. The germline CDR1 and CDR2 sequences are SGHTA and FQGNSA. CDR3 DNA sequence: TGTGCCAGCAGCTTAGGTGTGAGGGTGGCCGGGGAGCTGTTTTTT. Translation: CASSLGVRVAGELFF.

This chain uses TRBV4-2 with TRBJ1-2; D is undetermined. This CDR3 has 15 residues. CDR1 and CDR2 (germline): LGHNA, YNFKEQ. Trimming shortened V by 0 bases and J by 4 bases, and 12 bases separated the two germline ends. DNA of the CDR3: TGTGCCAGCAGCCAAGATCTCCCAGGTCCCTATGGCTACACCTTC. This encodes CASSQDLPGPYGYTF.

The chain is built from TRBV7-7 and TRBJ2-2; D may correspond to TRBD1 or TRBD2 (6 bases each). Trimming pared 1 base from V and 3 bases from J, leaving 18 bases between. Germline V gives CDR1 SSHAT, CDR2 FNYEAQ (reference sequence). This CDR3 spans 18 amino acids. The CDR3 bases are TGTGCCAGCAGCTTAGGGGGGCGGCTAGCGCGTGACACCGGGGAGCTGTTTTTT. As protein: CASSLGGRLARDTGELFF.

V is TRBV5-4 and J is TRBJ2-6; the match to TRBD2 covers 10 bases. V trimming: 4 bases; J trimming: 0 bases; junction bases outside the gene matches: 1. The germline V gene has CDR1 SGHNT and CDR2 YYREEE (reference sequence). The CDR3 loop spans 16 amino acids. The CDR3 DNA is TGTGCCAGCAGCGGACTAGCGGTCTCTGGGGCCAACGTCCTGACTTTC. This sequence encodes CASSGLAVSGANVLTF.

The rearrangement uses TRBV2 and TRBJ2-7; D is unresolved. V shed 8 bases and J shed 5 bases, with 19 bases lying between them. The CDR3 has 14 residues. Germline loops: CDR1 SNHLY, CDR2 FYNNEI. The CDR3 DNA sequence: TGTGCCAGCGAACCTGACCCCCGCGGCCACGAGCAGTACTTC. Protein product: CASEPDPRGHEQYF.

This sequence joins TRBV21-1 and TRBJ2-5; no check of the table's D call, TRBD1, against the DNA was made. TRBV21-1 is a pseudogene locus. The length of the CDR3 is 18 residues. The CDR3 loop is CASSKAPYWRGLAETQYF. The CDR3 nucleotides are TGTGCCAGCAGCAAGGCCCCGTATTGGCGGGGCCTGGCGGAGACCCAGTACTTC.

This sequence joins TRBV20-1 and TRBJ2-7, with D unclear. Germline V gene lookup returns CDR1 DFQATT and CDR2 SNEGSKA (reference sequence). The V end was cut by 5 bases, the J end by 5 bases, with 22 bases between. This CDR3 comprises 15 residues. Here the CDR3 DNA reads TGCAGTGCTCGATCCTCCGCTCGGACCCTCAACGAGCAGTACTTC. Protein: CSARSSARTLNEQYF.

The chain recombines TRBV7-2 with TRBJ2-3; TRBD2 matches at 9 bases. V gave up 3 bases and J gave up 0 bases; unmatched junction bases: 1. Germline assignment: CDR1 SGHTA and CDR2 FQGNSA. The CDR3 covers 15 residues. The CDR3 spells CASSFTSGSTDTQYF. The CDR3 nucleotides are TGTGCCAGCAGCTTTACTAGCGGGAGCACAGATACGCAGTATTTT.

In its sample, this clonotype was seen a few times. The chain has TRBV5-1 and TRBJ1-2; TRBD1 is a possible D gene (5 bases). V was clipped by 4 bases and J by 6 bases, with 10 bases between them. Per the germline V gene, CDR1 is SGHRS and CDR2 is YFSETQ. There are 12 residues in the CDR3. The CDR3 loop is CASSLEGDGYTF. CDR3 nucleotide sequence: TGCGCCAGCAGCCTGGAAGGGGATGGCTACACCTTC. Based on the CDR3 plus reference TRBV5-1 and TRBJ1-2, the full variable domain is KAGVTQTPRYLIKTRGQQVTLSCSPISGHRSVSWYQQTPGQGLQFLFEYFSETQRNKGNFPGRFSGRQFSNSRSEMNVSTLELGDSALYLCASSLEGDGYTFGSGTRLTVV.

The chain joins TRBV6-6 to TRBJ2-5, with TRBD2 matching over 12 bases. The CDR3 has 13 amino acids. V dropped 7 bases and J dropped 4; count of bases not matched to a gene: 1. Per germline, CDR1 MNHNY and CDR2 SVGAGI (reference sequence). CDR3 nucleotides: TGTGCCAGCAAACTAGCGGGAGGAGAGACCCAGTACTTC. Encoded protein: CASKLAGGETQYF.

CDR3 DNA sequence: TGTGCCAGCAGTTACTCCCAAGACTTCTACGAGCAGTACTTC. Amino acids: CASSYSQDFYEQYF. This chain joins TRBV6-5 and TRBJ2-7; no firm D call. The CDR3 is made up of 14 amino acids. Between the trimmed V and J ends, which lost 0 bases and 3 bases, there was a span of 9 bases. In germline, CDR1 is MNHEY, CDR2 SVGAGI.